The following is a TCR beta chain sequence with its context. This specimen belongs to a study of blood T cell repertoires in COVID-19. Across the whole study: Nucleic acid was either cDNA or gDNA, and it came from T cells, B-cell-depleted T cells, or PBMCs.

In the authors' methods: The assay estimated nucleated cells by amplifying reference gene primers. Data came from immunoSEQ multiplex PCR; TCRdb stores just in-frame clones and leaves some out. The V and J calls and the clone size are those of that table, but D and trimming were determined from the DNA. Among around 240,000 clones listed, more than 75% were seen once. The V gene end was trimmed by 9 bases and the J gene end by 4 bases; junction bases not matched to a gene: 9. The CDR3 is 13 amino acids. Germline values: CDR1 SGDLS, CDR2 YYNGEE. Material: peripheral blood. V is TRBV9 and J is TRBJ1-1; 7 nucleotides align to TRBD1. This clonotype was obtained from a young woman who had recovered from COVID-19. CDR3 nucleotides: TGTGCCACCGCACAGGGGCTTAGCACTGAAGCTTTCTTT. It codes for CATAQGLSTEAFF.